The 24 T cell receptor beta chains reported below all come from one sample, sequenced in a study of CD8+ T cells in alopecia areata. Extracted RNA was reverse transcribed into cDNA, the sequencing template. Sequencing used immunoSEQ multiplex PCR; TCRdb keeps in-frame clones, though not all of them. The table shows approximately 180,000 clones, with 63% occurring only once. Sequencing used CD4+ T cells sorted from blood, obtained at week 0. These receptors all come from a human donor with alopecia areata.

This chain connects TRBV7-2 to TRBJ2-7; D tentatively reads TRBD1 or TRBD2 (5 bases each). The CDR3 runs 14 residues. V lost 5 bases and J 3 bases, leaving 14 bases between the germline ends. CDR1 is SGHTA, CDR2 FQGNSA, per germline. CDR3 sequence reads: CASSGDGGRYEQYF. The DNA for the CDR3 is TGTGCCAGCAGCGGAGATGGGGGTCGCTACGAGCAGTACTTC. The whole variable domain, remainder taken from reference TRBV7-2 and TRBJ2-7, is GAGVSQSPSNKVTEKGKDVELRCDPISGHTALYWYRQSLGQGLEFLIYFQGNSAPDKSGLPSDRFSAERTGGSVSTLTIQRTQQEDSAVYLCASSGDGGRYEQYFGPGTRLTVT.

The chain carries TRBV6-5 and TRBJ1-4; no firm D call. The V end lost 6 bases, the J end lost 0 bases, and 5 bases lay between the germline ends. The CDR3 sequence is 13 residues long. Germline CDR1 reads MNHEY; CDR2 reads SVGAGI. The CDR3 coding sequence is TGTGCCAGCAGCAGGCCAACTAATGAAAAACTGTTTTTT. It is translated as CASSRPTNEKLFF.

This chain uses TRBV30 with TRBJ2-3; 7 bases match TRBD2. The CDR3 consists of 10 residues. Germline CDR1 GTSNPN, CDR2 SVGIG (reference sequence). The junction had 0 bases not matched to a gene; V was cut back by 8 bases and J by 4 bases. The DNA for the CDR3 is TGTGCCGCGGGGGCAGATACGCAGTATTTT. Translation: CAAGADTQYF. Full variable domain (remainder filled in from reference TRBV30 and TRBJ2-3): SQTIHQWPATLVQPVGSPLSLECTVEGTSNPNLYWYRQAAGRGLQLLFYSVGIGQISSEVPQNLSASRPQDRQFILSSKKLLLSDSGFYLCAAGADTQYFGPGTRLTVL.

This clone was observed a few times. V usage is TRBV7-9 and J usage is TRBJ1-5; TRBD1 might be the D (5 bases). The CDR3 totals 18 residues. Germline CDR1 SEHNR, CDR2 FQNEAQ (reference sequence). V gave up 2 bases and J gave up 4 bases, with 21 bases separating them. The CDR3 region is CASSLQIGTVNYNQPQHF. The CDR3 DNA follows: TGTGCCAGCAGCTTACAGATTGGGACGGTCAACTATAATCAGCCCCAGCATTTT.

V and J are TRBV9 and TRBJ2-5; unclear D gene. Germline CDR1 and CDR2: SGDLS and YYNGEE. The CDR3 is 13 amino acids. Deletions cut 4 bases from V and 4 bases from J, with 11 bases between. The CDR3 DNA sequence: TGTGCCAGCAGCTCAAGGGCAGGAGAGACCCAGTACTTC. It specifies CASSSRAGETQYF.

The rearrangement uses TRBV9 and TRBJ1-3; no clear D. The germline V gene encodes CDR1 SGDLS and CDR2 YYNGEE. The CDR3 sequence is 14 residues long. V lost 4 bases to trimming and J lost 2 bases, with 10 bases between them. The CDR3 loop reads CASSFQCAGNTIYF. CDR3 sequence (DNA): TGTGCCAGCAGCTTTCAGTGTGCTGGAAACACCATATATTTT.

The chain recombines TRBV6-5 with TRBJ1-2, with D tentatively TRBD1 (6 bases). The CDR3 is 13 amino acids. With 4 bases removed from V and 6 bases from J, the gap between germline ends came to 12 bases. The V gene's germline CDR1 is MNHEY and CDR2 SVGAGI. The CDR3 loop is CASSSTGSDGYTF. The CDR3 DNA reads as TGTGCCAGCAGTTCAACAGGGTCGGATGGCTACACCTTC.

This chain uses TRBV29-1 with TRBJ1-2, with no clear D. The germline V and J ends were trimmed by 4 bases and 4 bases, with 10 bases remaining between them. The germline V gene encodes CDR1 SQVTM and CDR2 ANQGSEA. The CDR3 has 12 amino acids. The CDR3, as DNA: TGCAGCGTTGGTGACACACCCTATGGCTACACCTTC. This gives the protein CSVGDTPYGYTF. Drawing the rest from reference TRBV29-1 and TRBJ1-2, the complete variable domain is SAVISQKPSRDICQRGTSLTIQCQVDSQVTMMFWYRQQPGQSLTLIATANQGSEATYESGFVIDKFPISRPNLTFSTLTVSNMSPEDSSIYLCSVGDTPYGYTFGSGTRLTVV.

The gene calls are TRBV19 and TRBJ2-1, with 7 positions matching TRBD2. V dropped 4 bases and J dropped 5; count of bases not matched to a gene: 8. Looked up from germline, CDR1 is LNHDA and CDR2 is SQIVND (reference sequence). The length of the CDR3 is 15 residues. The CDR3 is CASSSRLAPNNEQFF. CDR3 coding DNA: TGTGCCAGTAGTAGTAGACTAGCCCCTAACAATGAGCAGTTCTTC.

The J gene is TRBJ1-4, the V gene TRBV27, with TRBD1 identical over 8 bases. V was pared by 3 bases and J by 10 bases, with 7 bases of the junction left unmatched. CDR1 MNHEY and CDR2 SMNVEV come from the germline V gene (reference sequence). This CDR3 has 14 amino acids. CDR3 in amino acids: CASSFSDRVGKLFF. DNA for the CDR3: TGTGCCAGCAGTTTCTCGGACAGGGTGGGAAAACTGTTTTTT.

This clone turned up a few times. CDR3 in amino acids: CASSRFNLRQASGELFF. The DNA for the CDR3 is TGCGCCAGCAGTCGCTTCAACCTCCGACAGGCATCCGGGGAGCTGTTTTTT. The gene calls are TRBV23-1 and TRBJ2-2, with D possibly matching TRBD1 (6 bases). TRBV23-1 is an ORF, with its function uncertain. CDR3 length: 17 residues. The V end lost 4 bases, the J end lost 6 bases, and 21 bases lay between the germline ends.

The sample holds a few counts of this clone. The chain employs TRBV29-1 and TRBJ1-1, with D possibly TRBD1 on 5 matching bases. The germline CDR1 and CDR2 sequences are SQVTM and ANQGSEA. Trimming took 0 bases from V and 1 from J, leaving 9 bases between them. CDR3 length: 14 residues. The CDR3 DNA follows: TGCAGCGTTGAAGACACTGGACAGAACACTGAAGCTTTCTTT. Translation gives CSVEDTGQNTEAFF.

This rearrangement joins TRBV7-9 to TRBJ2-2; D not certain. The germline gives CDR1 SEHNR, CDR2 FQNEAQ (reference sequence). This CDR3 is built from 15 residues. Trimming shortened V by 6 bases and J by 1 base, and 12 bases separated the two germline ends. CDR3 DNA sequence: TGTGCCAGCAGTAAGGAGCTCCGGAACACCGGGGAGCTGTTTTTT. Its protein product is CASSKELRNTGELFF.

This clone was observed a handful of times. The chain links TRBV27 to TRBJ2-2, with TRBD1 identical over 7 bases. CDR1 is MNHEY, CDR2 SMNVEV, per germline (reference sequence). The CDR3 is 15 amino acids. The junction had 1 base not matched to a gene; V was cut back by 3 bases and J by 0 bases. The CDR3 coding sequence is TGTGCCAGCAGTTTGCAGGGGGCGAACACCGGGGAGCTGTTTTTT. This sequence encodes CASSLQGANTGELFF.

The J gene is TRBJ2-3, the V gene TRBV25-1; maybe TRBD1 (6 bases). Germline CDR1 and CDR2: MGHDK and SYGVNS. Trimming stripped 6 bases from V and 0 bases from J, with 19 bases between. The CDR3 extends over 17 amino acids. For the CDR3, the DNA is TGTGCCAGCAGGGAAACCGGGACACACACTAGCACAGATACGCAGTATTTT. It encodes CASRETGTHTSTDTQYF.

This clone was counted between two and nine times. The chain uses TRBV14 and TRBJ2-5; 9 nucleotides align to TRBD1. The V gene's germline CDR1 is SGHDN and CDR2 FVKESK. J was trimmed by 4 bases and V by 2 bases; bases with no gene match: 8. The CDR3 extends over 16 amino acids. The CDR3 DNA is TGTGCCAGCAGCCAAACCACAGGGGGCTGGGGAGAGACCCAGTACTTC. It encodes CASSQTTGGWGETQYF.

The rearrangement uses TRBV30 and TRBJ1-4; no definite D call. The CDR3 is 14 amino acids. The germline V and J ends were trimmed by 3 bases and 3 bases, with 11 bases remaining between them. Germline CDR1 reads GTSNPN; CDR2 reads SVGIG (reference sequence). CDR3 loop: CAWRMAAANEKLFF. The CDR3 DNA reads TGTGCCTGGAGAATGGCGGCCGCTAATGAAAAACTGTTTTTT.

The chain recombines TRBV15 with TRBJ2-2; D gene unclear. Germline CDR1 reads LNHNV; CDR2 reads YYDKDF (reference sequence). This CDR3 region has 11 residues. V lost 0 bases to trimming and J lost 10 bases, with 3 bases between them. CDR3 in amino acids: CATSRDLELFF. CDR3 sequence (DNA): TGTGCCACCAGCAGAGATTTGGAGCTGTTTTTT.

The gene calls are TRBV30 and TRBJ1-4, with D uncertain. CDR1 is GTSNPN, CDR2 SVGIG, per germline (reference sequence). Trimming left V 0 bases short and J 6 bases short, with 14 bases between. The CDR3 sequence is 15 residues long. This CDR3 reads CAWSVQGGRHEKLFF. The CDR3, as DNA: TGTGCCTGGAGTGTACAAGGAGGGAGACATGAAAAACTGTTTTTT. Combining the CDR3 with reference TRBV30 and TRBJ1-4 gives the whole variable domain SQTIHQWPATLVQPVGSPLSLECTVEGTSNPNLYWYRQAAGRGLQLLFYSVGIGQISSEVPQNLSASRPQDRQFILSSKKLLLSDSGFYLCAWSVQGGRHEKLFFGSGTQLSVL.

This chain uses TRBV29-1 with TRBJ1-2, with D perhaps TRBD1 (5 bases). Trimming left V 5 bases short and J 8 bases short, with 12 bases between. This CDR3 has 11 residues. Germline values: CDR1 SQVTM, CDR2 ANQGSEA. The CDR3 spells CSVSGARGYTF. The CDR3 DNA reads TGCAGCGTTAGCGGGGCCAGGGGCTACACCTTC.

CDR3 DNA sequence: TGTGCCTGGAGACAGGGGAGAGACTATGGCTACACCTTC. Protein sequence: CAWRQGRDYGYTF. The chain has TRBV30 and TRBJ1-2, with TRBD1 matching over 7 bases. Germline V gives CDR1 GTSNPN, CDR2 SVGIG (reference sequence). The V segment lost 3 bases and the J segment 3 bases; nucleotides outside the gene matches: 4. The CDR3 length is 13 residues.

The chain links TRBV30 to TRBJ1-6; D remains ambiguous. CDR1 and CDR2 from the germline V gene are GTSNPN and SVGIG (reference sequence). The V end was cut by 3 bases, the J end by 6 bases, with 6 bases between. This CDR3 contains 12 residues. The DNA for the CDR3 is TGTGCCTGGAGACAGATTAATTCACCCCTCCACTTT. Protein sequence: CAWRQINSPLHF.

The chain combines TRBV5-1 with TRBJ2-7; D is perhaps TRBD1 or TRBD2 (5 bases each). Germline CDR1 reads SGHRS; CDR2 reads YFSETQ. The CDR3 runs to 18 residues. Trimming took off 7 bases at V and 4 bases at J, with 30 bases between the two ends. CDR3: CASRPTWDGELREYEQYF. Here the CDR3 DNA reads TGCGCCAGCCGCCCAACCTGGGACGGAGAACTACGAGAATACGAGCAGTACTTC.

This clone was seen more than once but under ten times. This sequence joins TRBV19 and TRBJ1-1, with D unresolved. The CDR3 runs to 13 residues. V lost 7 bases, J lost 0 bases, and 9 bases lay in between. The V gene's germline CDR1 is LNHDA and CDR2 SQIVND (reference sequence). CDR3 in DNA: TGTGCCAGTAAAGCTGGGTTGAACACTGAAGCTTTCTTT. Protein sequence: CASKAGLNTEAFF.